This T cell receptor (beta chain) was recorded in a study of T cell changes during pregnancy in multiple sclerosis. TCRdb's table, derived via immunoSEQ multiplex PCR, lists solely in-frame clones and lacks some. Of approximately 46,000 clones listed, about 90% are singletons. V gave up 6 bases and J gave up 0 bases, with 9 bases separating them. The germline CDR1 and CDR2 sequences are SQVTM and ANQGSEA. The CDR3 contains 13 residues. The rearrangement links TRBV29-1 to TRBJ2-1, with no clear D. The receptor's source is a female donor with multiple sclerosis, enrolled in a pregnancy study. The sample was CD8+ T cells from peripheral blood mononuclear cells, taken after pregnancy. CDR3 protein: CSVHASSYNEQFF. The CDR3 DNA is TGCAGCGTCCATGCTAGCTCCTACAATGAGCAGTTCTTC.